The 21 T cell receptor beta chains listed next were all sequenced from one sample in a study of blood T cell repertoires in COVID-19. This table comes from immunoSEQ multiplex PCR, and its TCRdb copy is limited to in-frame clones, with some not included. This table holds over 300,000 clones, approximately 85% found once. What was sequenced was peripheral blood. Receptors were obtained from a human donor in a cohort sampled during active COVID-19.

This clone was recorded once. The V and J genes are TRBV6-5 and TRBJ2-7, with 11 nucleotides matching TRBD1. The ends lost 8 bases at V and 4 bases at J; junction bases unmatched: 4. The germline gives CDR1 MNHEY, CDR2 SVGAGI. The CDR3 extends over 13 amino acids. The CDR3 DNA reads TGTGCCAGCCTGGGACAGGGGGGATACGAGCAGTACTTC. This gives the protein CASLGQGGYEQYF.

This chain uses TRBV27 with TRBJ2-1; TRBD1 matches 10 bases. This CDR3 is built from 11 residues. Germline CDR1 reads MNHEY; CDR2 reads SMNVEV (reference sequence). J gave up 15 bases and V 4 bases, and 3 bases lay outside the gene matches. The CDR3 reads CASSSGTGVFF. The CDR3 nucleotides are TGTGCCAGCAGTTCCGGGACAGGGGTGTTCTTC.

This clone was picked up one time. This CDR3 reads CASSEDGRAPYEQYF. In nucleotides, the CDR3 is TGTGCCAGCAGCGAAGACGGCAGGGCTCCCTACGAGCAGTACTTC. V and J are TRBV7-8 and TRBJ2-7; the D gene is possibly TRBD1 (5 bases). The CDR3 extends over 15 amino acids. V lost 5 bases and J 2 bases, leaving 16 bases between the germline ends. The germline CDR1 and CDR2 sequences are SGHVS and FQNEAQ.

V and J are TRBV4-1 and TRBJ2-2; tentative D call: TRBD1 (5 bases). From germline, CDR1 is MGHRA and CDR2 YSYEKL. The CDR3 is 17 residues long. Deletions cut 4 bases from V and 0 bases from J, with 15 bases between. The CDR3 protein is CASSPGHTTTNTGELFF. The CDR3 DNA follows: TGCGCCAGCAGCCCTGGACATACAACGACGAACACCGGGGAGCTGTTTTTT.

The rearrangement joins TRBV28 to TRBJ1-5; perhaps TRBD1 as D (6 bases). CDR1 and CDR2 from the germline V gene are MDHEN and SYDVKM. V was cut by 6 bases and J by 3 bases, with 12 bases left in between. The CDR3 has 14 amino acids. DNA of the CDR3: TGTGCCAGCAGAGAACGGGGGGCCAATCAGCCCCAGCATTTT. Encoded protein: CASRERGANQPQHF.

The J gene is TRBJ1-2, the V gene TRBV20-1; D is undetermined. V dropped 1 base and J dropped 8 bases, with 8 bases sitting between them. The germline gives CDR1 DFQATT, CDR2 SNEGSKA (reference sequence). The CDR3 has 11 amino acids. The CDR3 sequence is CSARVNTGYTF. For the CDR3, the DNA is TGCAGTGCTAGAGTAAACACCGGCTACACCTTC.

The chain has TRBV29-1 and TRBJ1-1; D is perhaps TRBD1 (5 bases). The CDR3 consists of 13 residues. The germline CDR1 and CDR2 sequences are SQVTM and ANQGSEA. V lost 4 bases and J 5 bases, leaving 14 bases between the germline ends. This CDR3 is CSVGGRKGTEAFF. The CDR3 coding sequence is TGCAGCGTTGGGGGGAGGAAAGGTACTGAAGCTTTCTTT.

V gene TRBV13 combines with J gene TRBJ1-2, with a weak D call TRBD1 (6 bases). The CDR3 totals 13 residues. Germline V gene sequence: CDR1 PRHDT, CDR2 FYEKMQ (reference sequence). V lost 0 bases, J lost 8 bases, and 10 bases lay in between. CDR3 in amino acids: CASSLGARGGYTF. In DNA form, the CDR3 reads TGTGCCAGCAGCTTAGGAGCCAGGGGAGGCTACACCTTC.

The rearrangement links TRBV6-5 to TRBJ2-1; TRBD1 matches at 8 bases. Germline V CDR1 and CDR2: MNHEY, SVGAGI. This CDR3 has 14 residues. The J segment lost 10 bases and the V segment lost 7 bases, leaving 12 bases of the junction unmatched. CDR3 coding DNA: TGTGCCAGCACCCCCGGGACAGGCTTTGGGGAGCAGTTCTTC. Translated: CASTPGTGFGEQFF.

The gene calls are TRBV12-5 and TRBJ2-3; 12 nucleotides line up with TRBD2. CDR1 is LGHNT, CDR2 FRNRAP, per germline. This CDR3 is 16 amino acids long. With 7 bases clipped from V and 0 bases from J, the junction kept 5 bases outside the gene matches. The CDR3 sequence: CASVTGLAGSTDTQYF. The CDR3, as DNA: TGTGCTAGTGTCACCGGACTAGCGGGGAGCACAGATACGCAGTATTTT. The whole variable domain, remainder taken from reference TRBV12-5 and TRBJ2-3, is DARVTQTPRHKVTEMGQEVTMRCQPILGHNTVFWYRQTMMQGLELLAYFRNRAPLDDSGMPKDRFSAEMPDATLATLKIQPSEPRDSAVYFCASVTGLAGSTDTQYFGPGTRLTVL.

This rearrangement joins TRBV3-1 (or the pseudogene TRBV3-2) to TRBJ1-1, with no clear D. V was trimmed by 3 bases and J by 3 bases, leaving 11 bases between them. Germline V CDR1 and CDR2: LGHDT, YNNKEL (reference sequence). This CDR3 comprises 14 residues. CDR3: CASSHLSGDTEAFF. DNA for the CDR3: TGTGCCAGCAGCCATCTCAGCGGGGACACTGAAGCTTTCTTT.

The rearrangement uses TRBV18 and TRBJ2-1, with D perhaps matching TRBD2 (5 bases). V was pared by 3 bases and J by 8 bases, with 23 bases between. This CDR3 is built from 17 residues. Germline CDR1 is KGHSH and CDR2 is LQKENI. The CDR3 DNA is TGTGCCAGCTCACCCCCGTCGGGAAAGGGCTTTTTGGATGAGCAGTTCTTC. Protein sequence: CASSPPSGKGFLDEQFF.

The CDR3 nucleotides are TGTGCCAGCAGTTACCACCGTTCGGGACAGTTTAATGAAAAACTGTTTTTT. This translates into CASSYHRSGQFNEKLFF. The chain carries TRBV6-2 or TRBV6-3 and TRBJ1-4; 7 bases line up with TRBD1. The CDR3 loop spans 17 amino acids. The germline V gene has CDR1 MNHEY and CDR2 SVGEGT. V shed 2 bases and J 4 bases; nucleotides not matched to a gene: 10.

This sequence joins TRBV28 and TRBJ2-3, with D tentatively TRBD1 (6 bases). Deletions cut 10 bases from V and 0 bases from J, with 14 bases between. CDR3 size: 14 residues. Germline CDR1 MDHEN, CDR2 SYDVKM. CDR3 bases: TGTGCCACCACTCTGCAGGGGAGCACAGATACGCAGTATTTT. Translation gives CATTLQGSTDTQYF. Drawing the rest from reference TRBV28 and TRBJ2-3, the complete variable domain is DVKVTQSSRYLVKRTGEKVFLECVQDMDHENMFWYRQDPGLGLRLIYFSYDVKMKEKGDIPEGYSVSREKKERFSLILESASTNQTSMYLCATTLQGSTDTQYFGPGTRLTVL.

The gene calls are TRBV19 and TRBJ2-2; 12 bases agree with TRBD2. CDR1 LNHDA and CDR2 SQIVND come from the germline V gene (reference sequence). The CDR3 has 14 amino acids. With 11 bases clipped from V and 6 bases from J, the junction kept 7 bases outside the gene matches. The DNA for the CDR3 is TGTGCCGGCCGGACTAGCGGGGTTCCCGGGGAGCTGTTTTTT. It specifies CAGRTSGVPGELFF.

With regard to this clone: This CDR3 fails to terminate in the conserved phenylalanine or tryptophan, so it likely reflects a read error. The limits of the CDR3 on the DNA are not certain, so only TCRdb's listed CDR3 is given. V usage is TRBV6-5 and J usage is TRBJ1-1; the D call in the table, TRBD1, was not verified against the DNA. Germline values: CDR1 MNHEY, CDR2 SVGAGI. The CDR3 numbers 15 amino acids, ends counted. The CDR3 sequence is CASIEGVVNGQGIFP.

The rearrangement joins TRBV9 to TRBJ2-2; 12 nucleotides align to TRBD1. Looked up from germline, CDR1 is SGDLS and CDR2 is YYNGEE. This CDR3 contains 18 residues. V lost 4 bases, J lost 0 bases, and 7 bases stayed unmatched. This CDR3 is CASSLPGTGGTNTGELFF. The CDR3 nucleotides read TGTGCCAGCAGCCTCCCCGGGACAGGGGGCACGAACACCGGGGAGCTGTTTTTT.

The chain uses TRBV24-1 and TRBJ2-5; possible D gene TRBD1, 5 bases. CDR1 KGHDR and CDR2 SFDVKD come from the germline V gene. This CDR3 has 14 amino acids. V was pared by 6 bases and J by 4 bases, with 14 bases between. CDR3 bases: TGTGCCACCAGTCCGGACAACTCCGTAGAGACCCAGTACTTC. Encoded protein: CATSPDNSVETQYF.

The gene calls are TRBV18 and TRBJ2-5, with 7 bases that match TRBD1. The CDR3 sequence is 15 residues long. CDR1 KGHSH and CDR2 LQKENI come from the germline V gene. The V gene end was trimmed by 5 bases and the J gene end by 5 bases; junction bases not matched to a gene: 11. This chain's CDR3 is CASSTPGTVGETQYF. Written as DNA, the CDR3 is TGTGCCAGCTCAACCCCCGGGACAGTGGGGGAGACCCAGTACTTC.

This chain uses TRBV25-1 with TRBJ1-1; 10 positions agree with TRBD1. Trimming removed 5 bases from V and 1 base from J; junction bases left unmatched: 4. Germline V gene sequence: CDR1 MGHDK, CDR2 SYGVNS. CDR3 length: 15 amino acids. The CDR3 sequence: CASSHWDRGNTEAFF. For the CDR3, the DNA is TGTGCCAGCAGTCATTGGGACAGGGGGAACACTGAAGCTTTCTTT.

V and J are TRBV19 and TRBJ1-1; a weak D match, TRBD1 (6 bases). Germline V CDR1 and CDR2: LNHDA, SQIVND (reference sequence). The CDR3 covers 14 residues. V gave up 2 bases and J gave up 0 bases, with 7 bases separating them. Here the CDR3 reads CASSIQGMNTEAFF. The DNA for the CDR3 is TGTGCCAGTAGTATACAGGGGATGAACACTGAAGCTTTCTTT. The whole variable domain, filled in from reference TRBV19 and TRBJ1-1, reads DGGITQSPKYLFRKEGQNVTLSCEQNLNHDAMYWYRQDPGQGLRLIYYSQIVNDFQKGDIAEGYSVSREKKESFPLTVTSAQKNPTAFYLCASSIQGMNTEAFFGQGTRLTVV.